This TCR beta chain was identified in a study of T cell responses to AZD1222 COVID-19 vaccine. Using immunoSEQ multiplex PCR, the repertoire was profiled, and TCRdb retains in-frame clones only, with some absent. The sample lists 150,000 to 200,000 clones, 85% to 95% occurring once. The germline CDR1 and CDR2 sequences are LNHDA and SQIVND (reference sequence). With 5 bases clipped from V and 5 bases from J, the junction kept 6 bases outside the gene matches. The CDR3 is made up of 14 amino acids. The source material was peripheral blood, sampled 28 days after the second AZD1222 dose. The receptor was derived from an adult who received the AZD1222 COVID-19 vaccine. This chain connects TRBV19 to TRBJ2-1, with 7 bases matching TRBD2. The DNA of the CDR3 is TGTGCCAGTAGTTTCGGGGGGACTCACAATGAGCAGTTCTTC. It translates to CASSFGGTHNEQFF.